This record looks at one T cell receptor beta chain sequence and its context. Its matching antigen is unknown. Trimming took 5 bases from V and 14 from J, leaving 13 bases between them. Germline lookup yields CDR1 SEHNR and CDR2 FQNEAQ (reference sequence). CDR3 length: 11 amino acids. Replicate PCRs from sorted subsets contained roughly 200 ng DNA, which is 31,000 or so T cell genomes. Assay: immunoSEQ multiplex PCR; the TCRdb copy retains only in-frame clones and omits some. The data show about 2.1 million clones, around 93% seen once. The data derive from a study of shared clonotypes between healthy human individuals. The study, taken as a whole, reports: Roughly 5% of naive CD4 clonotypes were common to a few donors. Sampling covered blood only; tissue repertoires likely differ. It was anticipated that sequencing depth would influence how many clonotypes donors shared.

Terminally differentiated effector memory CD45RA+ cells were excluded by CCR7 positive selection of CD45RO-negative cells. This chain links TRBV7-9 with TRBJ2-1, with D perhaps matching TRBD1 or TRBD2 (5 bases each). Sequenced material: naive CD8+ T cells from PBMCs. This TCR came from a man aged 18 to 30 in good health. Some clones in this sample may be carry-over from other donors' samples. The CDR3 DNA follows: TGTGCCAGCAGCACAGGCGGAGGAAAGTTCTTC. This translates into CASSTGGGKFF.